Presented here are 9 T cell receptor beta chains from one specimen sequenced in a study of beta chain features in type 1 diabetes. Study observations and caveats: Patients with Type 1 diabetes showed moderately but significantly shorter TCRB CDR3s in all four CD4+ subsets.

No cognate antigen is known for these TCRs. The investigators reverse transcribed all of the isolated RNA, so they sequenced expressed TCRB transcripts. Measured with immunoSEQ multiplex PCR; TCRdb has only the in-frame clones, and not every one. The sample yields roughly 180,000 clones, approximately 7.8% seen once. Sequenced sample: central memory CD4+ T cells from blood. Receptors originate from a woman aged 35 to 49 with type 1 diabetes.

This clone has only a few counts. This chain links TRBV29-1 with TRBJ2-2; 7 positions match TRBD2. This CDR3 has 13 residues. Germline CDR1 SQVTM, CDR2 ANQGSEA. J lost 5 bases, V lost 1 base, and 1 base had no gene match. CDR3 bases: TGCAGCGTTGAAGCGGGAGGAACCGGGGAGCTGTTTTTT. Protein: CSVEAGGTGELFF.

This clone was counted many times. The chain joins TRBV5-1 to TRBJ2-5, with 10 bases that match TRBD2. The J segment lost 5 bases and the V segment lost 0 bases, leaving 7 bases of the junction unmatched. This CDR3 spans 16 amino acids. Germline V gene lookup returns CDR1 SGHRS and CDR2 YFSETQ. CDR3 in amino acids: CASSLEVAGGWETQYF. Written as DNA, the CDR3 is TGCGCCAGCAGCTTGGAGGTAGCGGGAGGTTGGGAGACCCAGTACTTC.

This rearrangement joins TRBV7-9 to TRBJ2-5, with 14 nucleotides matching TRBD2. Germline V gives CDR1 SEHNR, CDR2 FQNEAQ (reference sequence). Losses at the gene ends were 4 bases for V and 2 bases for J; bases not matched to a gene: 3. The CDR3 has 16 amino acids. CDR3 in DNA: TGTGCCAGCAGCTACGGGACTAGCGGGGGTCAAGAGACCCAGTACTTC. As protein: CASSYGTSGGQETQYF.

This chain uses TRBV7-3 with TRBJ2-2; 9 bases agree with TRBD2. Losses at the gene ends were 5 bases for V and 4 bases for J; bases not matched to a gene: 5. There are 15 residues in the CDR3. From germline, CDR1 is SGHTA and CDR2 FQGTGA. The CDR3 is CASSMGLAPTGELFF. The DNA for the CDR3 is TGTGCCAGCAGCATGGGACTAGCCCCCACCGGGGAGCTGTTTTTT.

Only a few counts were recorded for this clone. The V call is TRBV5-1, the J call TRBJ2-3; 13 bases line up with TRBD2. CDR1 is SGHRS and CDR2 is YFSETQ in the germline V gene. The CDR3 is 16 amino acids. Trimming took 4 bases from V and 5 from J; bases not matched to a gene: 7. The CDR3 sequence is CASSPGLAGFEDTQYF. The CDR3 coding sequence is TGCGCCAGCAGCCCGGGACTAGCGGGGTTCGAAGATACGCAGTATTTT. Based on the CDR3 plus reference TRBV5-1 and TRBJ2-3, the full variable domain is KAGVTQTPRYLIKTRGQQVTLSCSPISGHRSVSWYQQTPGQGLQFLFEYFSETQRNKGNFPGRFSGRQFSNSRSEMNVSTLELGDSALYLCASSPGLAGFEDTQYFGPGTRLTVL.

This clone was counted between two and nine times. The chain carries TRBV5-4 and TRBJ1-1; 7 nucleotides match TRBD1. CDR3 length equals 15 residues. J gave up 0 bases and V 4 bases, and 6 bases lay outside the gene matches. CDR1 and CDR2 from the germline V gene are SGHNT and YYREEE (reference sequence). The CDR3 is CASSGFGTVNTEAFF. The CDR3, as DNA: TGTGCCAGCAGCGGATTCGGGACAGTGAACACTGAAGCTTTCTTT.

CDR3 in DNA: TGTGCCAGCAGCTTAGAAGGGGGCTACGAGCAGTACTTC. Translating it yields CASSLEGGYEQYF. The rearrangement joins TRBV7-2 to TRBJ2-7, with D possibly TRBD1 on 6 matching bases. CDR1 SGHTA and CDR2 FQGNSA come from the germline V gene. The CDR3 loop spans 13 amino acids. Trimming removed 1 base from V and 3 bases from J, with 7 bases in between.

This chain links TRBV27 with TRBJ2-5; D may be TRBD2 (5 bases). Trimming left V 1 base short and J 4 bases short, with 13 bases between. Germline CDR1 reads MNHEY; CDR2 reads SMNVEV (reference sequence). This CDR3 region has 15 residues. The CDR3 loop reads CASSLFSIRGETQYF. The CDR3 DNA is TGTGCCAGCAGTTTATTCAGCATTCGGGGAGAGACCCAGTACTTC.

This chain links TRBV6-1 with TRBJ2-7; weak D call: TRBD1 (6 bases). Per the germline V gene, CDR1 is MNHNS and CDR2 is SASEGT. This CDR3 is 14 amino acids long. Trimming took 7 bases from V and 0 from J, leaving 13 bases between them. The CDR3 DNA is TGTGCCAGCATCCTGGACAGCAGCTCCTACGAGCAGTACTTC. Protein product: CASILDSSSYEQYF.